The 4 T cell receptor beta chains below were found in one sample sequenced in a study of T-cell reconstitution after alpha-beta-depleted transplantation in children. Unique molecular identifiers tagged the TCRbeta library. MiXCR was run by TCRdb on the PCR reads, yielding one entry per CDR3 protein. This table has 800,000 to 1,000,000 distinct CDR3 sequences, roughly 31% appearing once. The specimen was PBMCs, mostly from graft donor cells, collected 360 days after TCRalphabeta/CD19-depleted stem cell transplant. The origin of the receptors is a boy in the first two years of life who had a stem cell transplant for SCID, so the T cells may come from the graft donor.

CDR3 bases: TGTGCCAGCAGTCTTCGAACAGGGTTTGCTTTCTTT. Amino acid sequence: CASSLRTGFAFF. The chain employs TRBV6-1 and TRBJ1-1; tentatively, D is TRBD1 (6 bases). V was pared by 5 bases and J by 11 bases, with 15 bases between. CDR3 size: 12 residues. Germline CDR1 is MNHNS and CDR2 is SASEGT.

This clonotype was picked up one time. The genes are TRBV7-2 and TRBJ1-6, with a possible D match to TRBD1 (5 bases). Trimming stripped 5 bases from V and 0 bases from J, with 11 bases between. The germline V gene encodes CDR1 SGHTA and CDR2 FQGNSA. CDR3 length: 16 residues. Here the CDR3 DNA reads TGTGCCAGCAGCATGGGGGGAAGCTCCTATAATTCACCCCTCCACTTT. Translated: CASSMGGSSYNSPLHF.

This clonotype was found a few times. The gene calls are TRBV4-3 and TRBJ2-3; D might be TRBD1 (5 bases). V gave up 0 bases and J gave up 2 bases, with 18 bases separating them. The CDR3 loop spans 18 amino acids. Germline values: CDR1 LGHNA, CDR2 YSLEER. The CDR3 DNA follows: TGCGCCAGCAGCCAAGATCCCCAGGGCTCCTTCTCCACAGATACGCAGTATTTT. Translated, it gives CASSQDPQGSFSTDTQYF.

This clonotype was picked up many times. V is TRBV28 and J is TRBJ2-2; the D is unclear. Trimming took 2 bases from V and 5 from J, leaving 18 bases between them. Germline V gene sequence: CDR1 MDHEN, CDR2 SYDVKM. The CDR3 sequence is 17 residues long. The CDR3 nucleotides are TGTGCCAGCAGTTTACGATGGCTGCAGTATGCGACCGGGGAGCTGTTTTTT. Translation: CASSLRWLQYATGELFF. The full variable domain, its missing parts supplied by reference TRBV28 and TRBJ2-2, is DVKVTQSSRYLVKRTGEKVFLECVQDMDHENMFWYRQDPGLGLRLIYFSYDVKMKEKGDIPEGYSVSREKKERFSLILESASTNQTSMYLCASSLRWLQYATGELFFGEGSRLTVL.